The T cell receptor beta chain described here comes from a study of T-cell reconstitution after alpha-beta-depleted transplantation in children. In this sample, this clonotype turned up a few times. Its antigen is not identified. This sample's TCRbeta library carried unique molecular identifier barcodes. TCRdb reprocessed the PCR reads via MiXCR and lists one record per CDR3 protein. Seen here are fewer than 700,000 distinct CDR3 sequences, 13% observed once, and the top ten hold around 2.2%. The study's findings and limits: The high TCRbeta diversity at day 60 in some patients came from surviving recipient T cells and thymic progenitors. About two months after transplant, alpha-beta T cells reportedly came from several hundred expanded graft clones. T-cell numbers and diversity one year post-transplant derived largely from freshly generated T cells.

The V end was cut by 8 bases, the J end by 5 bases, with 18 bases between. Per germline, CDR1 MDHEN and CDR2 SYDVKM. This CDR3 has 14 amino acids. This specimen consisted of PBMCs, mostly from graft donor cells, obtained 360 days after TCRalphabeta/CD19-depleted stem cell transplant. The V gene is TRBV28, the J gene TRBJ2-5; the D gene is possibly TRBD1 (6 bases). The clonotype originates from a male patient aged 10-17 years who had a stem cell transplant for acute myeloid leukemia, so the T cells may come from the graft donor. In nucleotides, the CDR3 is TGTGCCAGCCGGAGGACAGAAGCTGCGGAGACCCAGTACTTC. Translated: CASRRTEAAETQYF.